This entry is about one TCR beta chain. The record originates from a study of blood T cell repertoires in COVID-19. Study as a whole: COVID-19 samples, acute and convalescent, were from the United States, Italy and Spain. From T cells, B-cell-depleted T cells, or PBMCs came the material, which was cDNA or gDNA.

In the authors' workflow: Counts of nucleated cells, estimated from reference gene primer amplification, were obtained. Profiled with immunoSEQ multiplex PCR; TCRdb holds only in-frame clones, not every one. That table is the source of V, J and clone size, and D and trimming were worked out from the DNA. In the table there are 95,000 to 150,000 clones, 75% to 80% of which are singletons. This sequence was found in a human donor in a cohort sampled during active COVID-19. Sample: peripheral blood.

DNA for the CDR3: TGTGCCTGGAGTAATACAGGGGGCGCATCCGGAAACACCATATATTTT. Residues: CAWSNTGGASGNTIYF. The chain is built from TRBV30 and TRBJ1-3, with TRBD1 matching over 9 bases. Germline loops: CDR1 GTSNPN, CDR2 SVGIG (reference sequence). The CDR3 runs to 16 residues. The V segment lost 2 bases and the J segment 4 bases; nucleotides outside the gene matches: 9.